The sequence of this T cell receptor (beta chain) was determined in a study of shared clonotypes between healthy human individuals. The table came from immunoSEQ multiplex PCR; TCRdb's copy has only in-frame clones and leaves some out. The table has about a million clones, more than 75% seen once. The germline gives CDR1 KGHSH, CDR2 LQKENI. This CDR3 contains 14 residues. V shed 3 bases and J shed 5 bases, with 10 bases lying between them. Sample: memory CD4+ T cells sorted from blood. This sample's subset: CD45RA-negative fraction. This chain connects TRBV18 to TRBJ2-2; D gene unclear. This TCR was sampled from a man aged 18-30 years in good health. CDR3 region: CASSPLDQTGELFF. CDR3 sequence (DNA): TGTGCCAGCTCACCCCTGGACCAAACCGGGGAGCTGTTTTTT.